Following are 2 T cell receptor beta chains from one sample sequenced in a study of blood T cells in healthy people across ages. Combining a sample-barcoded 5' primer with a J-beta primer mix, a second PCR ran for roughly 6 to 12 cycles. TCRdb ran MiXCR on the 5' RACE reads and lists one entry per CDR3 protein. The table lists 1.5 million or so distinct CDR3 sequences, roughly 43% of them singletons. The specimen was blood. Every receptor here comes from a woman younger than 30 in good health.

This rearrangement joins TRBV7-9 to TRBJ1-5; tentative D call: TRBD1 (5 bases). The CDR3 consists of 13 residues. The ends were cut back, 6 bases at V and 7 bases at J, with 13 bases in the middle. CDR1 is SEHNR and CDR2 is FQNEAQ in the germline V gene (reference sequence). The CDR3 region is CASSPAGLQPQHF. For the CDR3, the DNA is TGTGCCAGCAGTCCCGCAGGGTTACAGCCCCAGCATTTT.

This clonotype came up a few times. Compared with germline, one end of the junction differs, possibly owing to a read error. The CDR3 nucleotides are TGCAGTACTAGGACTAGCGGGGGCCCAGAGCAGTTCTTC. This codes for CSTRTSGGPEQFF. The genes are TRBV20-1 and TRBJ2-1; 13 bases match TRBD2. The CDR3 has 13 amino acids. Looked up from germline, CDR1 is DFQATT and CDR2 is SNEGSKA (reference sequence).